A selection of T cell receptor beta chains follows, all from one sample in a study of blood T cell repertoires in COVID-19. Generated by immunoSEQ multiplex PCR, the TCRdb table keeps only in-frame clones and is missing some. Of 150,000 or so clones listed, roughly 82% were seen once; the top ten hold about 15%. The sample consisted of peripheral blood. These receptors were taken from a human donor with acute or convalescent COVID-19. The donor label of this sample is uncertain. Both conserved end residues are part of each CDR3. The D gene is left open where the match is weak. Not all rows give a size; the values are once, few, many and, for expanded clones, a class.

D	V	size	J	CDR3	DNA
TRBD1	TRBV30	-	TRBJ1-2	CAWRRGRDRVDGYTF	TGTGCCTGGAGGAGAGGGAGGGACAGGGTTGATGGCTACACCTTC
-	TRBV27	few	TRBJ1-1	CASSSYGSEAFF	TGTGCCAGCAGTTCTTATGGCTCTGAAGCTTTCTTT
TRBD1	TRBV5-6	-	TRBJ1-6	CASSLATGLGSPLHF	TGTGCCAGCAGCTTGGCGACAGGGCTTGGATCACCCCTCCACTTT
TRBD1	TRBV2	-	TRBJ1-6	CASSVYGQGLNSPLHF	TGTGCCAGCAGTGTTTATGGACAGGGTTTGAATTCACCCCTCCACTTT
TRBD2	TRBV2	-	TRBJ2-5	CASSEVRGGKTQYF	TGTGCCAGCAGTGAAGTCCGGGGGGGGAAGACCCAGTACTTC
TRBD1	TRBV6-1	-	TRBJ1-6	CASSEGTGINSPLHF	TGTGCCAGCAGTGAAGGGACAGGGATTAATTCACCCCTCCACTTT
-	TRBV27	-	TRBJ2-5	CASSTTSQQTQYF	TGTGCCAGCAGCACGACTAGTCAGCAGACCCAGTACTTC
TRBD1	TRBV4-1	-	TRBJ1-2	CASSQDNLGGVIPGYTF	TGCGCCAGCAGCCAAGACAATTTAGGGGGCGTTATTCCTGGCTACACCTTC
-	TRBV5-1	once	TRBJ2-7	CASSFSLAYEQYF	TGCGCCAGCAGCTTTAGTCTGGCCTACGAGCAGTACTTC
TRBD1	TRBV7-8	once	TRBJ1-1	CASSLATGGHRNTEAFF	TGTGCCAGCAGCTTAGCGACAGGGGGCCATCGGAACACTGAAGCTTTCTTT
-	TRBV4-1	-	TRBJ1-3	CASSQDQGSGNTIYF	TGCGCCAGCAGCCAAGATCAGGGATCTGGAAACACCATATATTTT
-	TRBV7-8	-	TRBJ2-7	CASSPDGAGANYEQYF	TGTGCCAGCAGCCCCGACGGGGCAGGGGCAAACTACGAGCAGTACTTC
TRBD1	TRBV7-2	-	TRBJ2-7	CASSLVQGAGHEQYF	TGTGCCAGCAGCTTAGTTCAGGGGGCGGGTCACGAGCAGTACTTC
TRBD1	TRBV7-2	-	TRBJ2-5	CASSLRGQQETQYF	TGTGCCAGCAGCTTAAGGGGACAGCAAGAGACCCAGTACTTC
-	TRBV10-1	-	TRBJ2-7	CASSEFALHEQYF	TGCGCCAGCAGTGAGTTCGCGCTTCACGAGCAGTACTTC
-	TRBV9	-	TRBJ2-5	CASSVGVLETQYF	TGTGCCAGCAGCGTCGGGGTTCTAGAGACCCAGTACTTC
TRBD1	TRBV4-1	-	TRBJ1-6	CASSHGQGAGNSPLHF	TGCGCCAGCAGCCATGGACAGGGGGCGGGAAATTCACCCCTCCACTTT
TRBD2	TRBV30	-	TRBJ2-3	CAWSVPSGYTDTQYF	TGTGCCTGGAGTGTACCTAGCGGGTACACAGATACGCAGTATTTT
-	TRBV18	-	TRBJ2-3	CASSLGAAWTDTQYF	TGTGCCAGCTCACTGGGGGCCGCCTGGACAGATACGCAGTATTTT
TRBD1	TRBV12-3/TRBV12-4	-	TRBJ2-2	CASSTDRAGELFF	TGTGCCAGCAGCACAGACAGGGCCGGGGAGCTGTTTTTT
TRBD1	TRBV18	-	TRBJ1-2	CASSQEGQGAEGYTF	TGTGCCAGCTCCCAAGAGGGACAGGGGGCGGAAGGCTACACCTTC
TRBD1	TRBV19	once	TRBJ1-4	CASSIKRGGQGGANEKLFF	TGTGCCAGTAGTATAAAGAGAGGCGGCCAGGGGGGAGCTAATGAAAAACTGTTTTTT
TRBD1	TRBV5-1	-	TRBJ1-1	CASSGQGAGTEAFF	TGCGCCAGCAGCGGACAGGGGGCCGGCACTGAAGCTTTCTTT
TRBD1	TRBV24-1	few	TRBJ1-5	CATRTGTGNQPQHF	TGTGCCACCAGGACCGGGACAGGTAATCAGCCCCAGCATTTT
-	TRBV10-3	few	TRBJ1-3	CAISSLSGNTIYF	TGTGCCATCAGTAGCCTCTCTGGAAACACCATATATTTT
-	TRBV6-5	-	TRBJ1-2	CASSYSIQGYGYTF	TGTGCCAGCAGTTACTCGATCCAGGGATATGGCTACACCTTC
-	TRBV4-1	-	TRBJ1-5	CASSLTRLGQPQHF	TGCGCCAGCAGTCTTACGAGACTGGGTCAGCCCCAGCATTTT
TRBD1	TRBV19	-	TRBJ2-7	CASSSRDRGNYEQYF	TGTGCCAGTAGTAGCCGGGACAGGGGCAATTACGAGCAGTACTTC
TRBD1	TRBV18	-	TRBJ1-5	CASSPDRGNQPQHF	TGTGCCAGCTCACCCGACAGGGGTAATCAGCCCCAGCATTTT
-	TRBV5-1	-	TRBJ2-1	CASSLRVGRGIYNEQFF	TGCGCCAGCAGCTTGAGGGTAGGCAGGGGCATCTACAATGAGCAGTTCTTC
-	TRBV5-1	-	TRBJ2-7	CASSLAGKRYEQYF	TGCGCCAGCAGCTTGGCAGGGAAGAGGTACGAGCAGTACTTC
-	TRBV19	-	TRBJ1-2	CASSIERGGGYTF	TGTGCCAGTAGCATAGAGAGGGGGGGCGGCTACACCTTC
TRBD1	TRBV5-1	-	TRBJ1-1	CASKPGQNMNTEAFF	TGCGCCAGTAAACCGGGACAGAACATGAACACTGAAGCTTTCTTT
TRBD1	TRBV24-1	-	TRBJ1-2	CATSDSGQGARGYTF	TGTGCCACCAGTGACTCGGGACAGGGCGCTAGAGGCTACACCTTC
-	TRBV7-9	-	TRBJ1-1	CASSLGTTDNTEAFF	TGTGCCAGCAGCCTTGGGACTACGGACAACACTGAAGCTTTCTTT
-	TRBV6-4	few	TRBJ1-2	CASSEKGRGSGYGYTF	TGTGCCAGCAGTGAAAAGGGGAGGGGTTCGGGCTATGGCTACACCTTC
TRBD1	TRBV2	-	TRBJ2-1	CASTGDRGENEQFF	TGTGCCAGCACTGGGGACAGGGGTGAAAATGAGCAGTTCTTC
TRBD1	TRBV4-1	-	TRBJ2-1	CASSQTTGGGYNEQFF	TGCGCCAGCAGCCAAACCACAGGGGGCGGGTACAATGAGCAGTTCTTC
-	TRBV6-1	-	TRBJ2-3	CASSEARGADTQYF	TGTGCCAGCAGTGAAGCGCGGGGAGCAGATACGCAGTATTTT
TRBD1	TRBV7-9	-	TRBJ2-7	CASSLDQHRGSSYEQYF	TGTGCCAGCAGCTTAGACCAGCACAGGGGTAGCTCCTACGAGCAGTACTTC
-	TRBV25-1	-	TRBJ1-2	CASTGTGPHGYTF	TGTGCCAGCACCGGTACAGGCCCCCATGGCTACACCTTC
TRBD2	TRBV5-6	-	TRBJ2-7	CASSPGGTREQYF	TGTGCCAGCAGCCCGGGGGGGACTCGCGAGCAGTACTTC
-	TRBV9	-	TRBJ2-4	CASSVPPGLHIQYF	TGTGCCAGCAGCGTCCCCCCGGGGTTGCACATTCAGTACTTC
TRBD1	TRBV30	-	TRBJ1-4	CAWSGVTGATNEKLFF	TGTGCCTGGAGTGGGGTGACAGGGGCAACTAATGAAAAACTGTTTTTT
TRBD2	TRBV2	few	TRBJ2-1	CASRPGLLLKSSYNEQFF	TGTGCCAGCAGACCGGGACTACTGCTGAAGAGCTCCTACAATGAGCAGTTCTTC
TRBD1	TRBV2	-	TRBJ1-1	CASRDRVLAEAFF	TGTGCCAGCAGAGACAGGGTATTGGCTGAAGCTTTCTTT
-	TRBV5-1	-	TRBJ2-7	CASGEGAFSNPYEQYF	TGCGCCAGCGGGGAAGGGGCTTTTTCAAATCCCTACGAGCAGTACTTC